Given below is one T cell receptor beta chain in context. Antigen: not known. This entry belongs to a study of OX40 agonist ivuxolimab in advanced cancers. Overall study: Ivuxolimab was delivered to patients intravenously every 2 weeks at doses spanning 0.01 to 10 mg/kg.

TCRdb's table, derived via immunoSEQ multiplex PCR, lists solely in-frame clones and lacks some. Here the sample spans some 41,000 clones, more than 70% being singletons. Study-level findings and limits: CD4+ and CD8+ blood T cells expanded clonally by week 6 at 0.1 to 3.0 mg/kg. Patients with a partial response at 0.1-3.0 mg/kg had among the lowest clonal expansion.

The CDR3 has 12 amino acids. Germline assignment: CDR1 SQVTM and CDR2 ANQGSEA. V was clipped by 7 bases and J by 1 base, with 10 bases between them. This chain joins TRBV29-1 and TRBJ2-5; possible D gene TRBD1, 5 bases. The sequences come from CD4+ or CD8+ T cells sorted from blood, collected in a trial of the OX40 agonist ivuxolimab. The sequence was obtained from an adult with an advanced solid tumor such as melanoma, head and neck, liver or kidney cancer. The CDR3 is CSGRQSQETQYF. The CDR3 DNA is TGCAGCGGGCGACAGTCCCAAGAGACCCAGTACTTC. The complete variable domain, with remaining parts taken from reference TRBV29-1 and TRBJ2-5, reads SAVISQKPSRDICQRGTSLTIQCQVDSQVTMMFWYRQQPGQSLTLIATANQGSEATYESGFVIDKFPISRPNLTFSTLTVSNMSPEDSSIYLCSGRQSQETQYFGPGTRLLVL.